This T cell receptor (beta chain) was profiled in a study of blood T cell repertoires in COVID-19. Across the whole study: Some COVID-19 samples were acute and others convalescent; all came from the United States, Italy and Spain. From T cells, B-cell-depleted T cells, or PBMCs came the material, which was cDNA or gDNA.

Authors' methods: Reference gene primer amplification gave nucleated cell count estimates. Only in-frame clones appear in the TCRdb table, and some are missing; sequencing was by immunoSEQ multiplex PCR. The V and J calls and clone size come from that table; D and trimming were worked out from the DNA. The sample lists roughly 300,000 clones; about 89% were seen once. Germline loops: CDR1 MNHEY, CDR2 SVGAGI. This CDR3 has 15 amino acids. V dropped 4 bases and J dropped 3; count of bases not matched to a gene: 7. This clonotype originated in a woman between 45 and 65 years old who had recovered from COVID-19. Input material: peripheral blood. The V call is TRBV6-5, the J call TRBJ2-7; 9 bases align to TRBD1. The CDR3 reads CASSSSMTGGYEQYF. The CDR3 nucleotides read TGTGCCAGCAGTTCCTCAATGACAGGGGGCTACGAGCAGTACTTC.